This TCR beta chain was sequenced for a study of post-analysis software for immune sequencing data. Unique molecular identifiers tagged the TCR beta cDNA libraries. T cells numbering about 0.9 to 10 million yielded cDNA molecules that totaled around 500,000. TCRdb redid the calling of the PCR reads with MiXCR, one entry per CDR3 protein. The sample shows about 400,000 distinct CDR3 sequences, roughly 36% of them seen only once. Of note for this clonotype: Its target is unknown.

This CDR3 region has 14 residues. After removal of 2 bases from V and 8 bases from J, the junction contained 7 bases not matched to a gene. Germline assignment: CDR1 DFQATT and CDR2 SNEGSKA (reference sequence). Study results and caveats: Included in a set of roughly five TRBV segments more frequent in patients than controls were TRBV5-6, TRBV5-1 and TRBV20-1.

The material sequenced was blood. The chain combines TRBV20-1 with TRBJ1-2; 11 bases line up with TRBD1. The sequence was collected from a girl aged 5 to 17 with multiple sclerosis. CDR3 protein: CSARRGDRGEGYTF. CDR3 bases: TGCAGTGCTAGAAGGGGGGACAGGGGGGAAGGCTACACCTTC.